Presented here are 13 T cell receptor beta chains from one specimen sequenced in a study of blood T cell repertoires in COVID-19 (dated by TCRdb to the early 2020s). Library prep was done by the immunoSEQ multiplex PCR assay. What TCRdb holds here is the immuneACCESS table cut down to in-frame rearrangements. Part of the clones is not present; checked against another copy, under half of the missing clones reflect an unresolved V gene, and the others are unexplained. Recorded for this sample are around 230,000 clones; roughly 80% of them occurred a single time. About 9.5% of the sample goes to the ten largest clones. The sequencing sample was made of peripheral blood. The receptors shown here come from an elderly woman with acute or convalescent COVID-19.

This sequence joins TRBV3-1 (or the pseudogene TRBV3-2) and TRBJ2-7; 7 nucleotides agree with TRBD1. V lost 4 bases and J lost 1; bases outside the gene matches: 1. The CDR3 is 13 residues long. Germline-derived CDR1 and CDR2 are LGHDT and YNNKEL (reference sequence). CDR3 sequence reads: CASSRQGSYEQYF. In DNA form, the CDR3 reads TGTGCCAGCAGCCGACAGGGTTCCTACGAGCAGTACTTC.

The rearrangement links TRBV6-5 to TRBJ1-2, with D possibly being TRBD1 (6 bases). CDR1 MNHEY and CDR2 SVGAGI come from the germline V gene. The CDR3 is made up of 16 amino acids. Trimming cost V 4 bases and J 4 bases, with 19 bases left between them. The chain's CDR3 is CASSFRTGFLSYGYTF. The CDR3 bases are TGTGCCAGCAGTTTTAGAACAGGGTTCTTGTCCTATGGCTACACCTTC.

The V gene is TRBV28, the J gene TRBJ1-4; D uncertain. Between the trimmed V and J ends, which lost 5 bases and 8 bases, there was a span of 12 bases. This CDR3 has 13 residues. Per the germline V gene, CDR1 is MDHEN and CDR2 is SYDVKM. The CDR3 loop is CASSPPGWEKLFF. As DNA, the CDR3 is TGTGCCAGCAGTCCCCCAGGATGGGAAAAACTGTTTTTT. The complete variable domain, with remaining parts taken from reference TRBV28 and TRBJ1-4, reads DVKVTQSSRYLVKRTGEKVFLECVQDMDHENMFWYRQDPGLGLRLIYFSYDVKMKEKGDIPEGYSVSREKKERFSLILESASTNQTSMYLCASSPPGWEKLFFGSGTQLSVL.

The rearrangement links TRBV12-5 to TRBJ1-1; the match to TRBD1 covers 7 bases. Germline V gives CDR1 LGHNT, CDR2 FRNRAP. This CDR3 is built from 14 residues. V shed 7 bases and J 0 bases; nucleotides not matched to a gene: 5. The CDR3 bases are TGTGCTAGTGCCCAGGGGGGCCTGAACACTGAAGCTTTCTTT. Protein sequence: CASAQGGLNTEAFF.

The chain uses TRBV7-2 and TRBJ1-5; possible D gene TRBD1, 5 bases. The length of the CDR3 is 13 residues. V gave up 5 bases and J gave up 7 bases, with 12 bases separating them. CDR1 and CDR2 (germline): SGHTA, FQGNSA. The CDR3 is CASSPGRDQPQHF. The CDR3 bases are TGTGCCAGCAGCCCCGGGCGGGACCAGCCCCAGCATTTT.

J is TRBJ2-3 and V is TRBV5-5; D is possibly TRBD2 (5 bases). Trimming removed 4 bases from V and 3 bases from J, with 9 bases in between. Looked up from germline, CDR1 is SGHKS and CDR2 is YYEKEE (reference sequence). The CDR3 loop spans 13 amino acids. CDR3: CASSPTGTDTQYF. Written as DNA, the CDR3 is TGTGCCAGCAGCCCCACGGGAACAGATACGCAGTATTTT.

The J gene is TRBJ2-3, the V gene TRBV5-1, with 8 positions matching TRBD2. Germline V gene lookup returns CDR1 SGHRS and CDR2 YFSETQ. CDR3 length: 14 residues. The V and J ends lost 7 bases and 5 bases, in that order; junction bases with no gene match: 9. As DNA, the CDR3 is TGCGCCAGCGATTCGGGACTAGGAGGAGATACGCAGTATTTT. Its translation: CASDSGLGGDTQYF.

The chain joins TRBV3-1 (or the pseudogene TRBV3-2) to TRBJ1-6; D perhaps matches TRBD1 (5 bases). The CDR3 loop spans 17 amino acids. Trimming stripped 1 base from V and 7 bases from J, with 17 bases between. Per germline, CDR1 LGHDT and CDR2 YNNKEL (reference sequence). The CDR3 DNA is TGTGCCAGCAGCCAAGTTGTCGGGGGAGTGCGAAATTCACCCCTCCACTTT. Its translation is CASSQVVGGVRNSPLHF.

The V gene is TRBV7-9, the J gene TRBJ1-2; 7 bases are shared with TRBD1. Germline loops: CDR1 SEHNR, CDR2 FQNEAQ (reference sequence). The V gene end was trimmed by 1 base and the J gene end by 7 bases; junction bases not matched to a gene: 15. The CDR3 is made up of 17 amino acids. The CDR3 nucleotides are TGTGCCAGCAGCTTAGACAAATTCGGGGACAGACCTACTGGCTACACCTTC. Translation gives CASSLDKFGDRPTGYTF.

This clone was seen only a few times. The genes are TRBV11-1 and TRBJ1-1; maybe TRBD1 (5 bases). Germline V lookup: CDR1 SGHAT, CDR2 FQDESV (reference sequence). The CDR3 covers 13 residues. The V and J ends lost 5 bases and 4 bases respectively, with 11 bases between them. DNA of the CDR3: TGTGCCAGCAGCCAGGGTTATGTCACTGAAGCTTTCTTT. It is translated as CASSQGYVTEAFF.

The chain employs TRBV11-2 and TRBJ1-6; the D is unclear. The CDR3 runs to 12 residues. Trimming shortened V by 3 bases and J by 6 bases, and 3 bases separated the two germline ends. The V gene's germline CDR1 is SGHAT and CDR2 FQNNGV. CDR3 DNA sequence: TGTGCCAGCAGCTTCAGTAATTCACCCCTCCACTTT. Translated: CASSFSNSPLHF.

The V gene is TRBV28, the J gene TRBJ2-7, with 9 bases matching TRBD1. The germline gives CDR1 MDHEN, CDR2 SYDVKM. The CDR3 contains 21 residues. V trimming: 4 bases; J trimming: 4 bases; junction bases outside the gene matches: 26. CDR3 sequence (DNA): TGTGCCAGCAGTTCCCCCCCTCCGGGACAGGGAATAGGGAGGGGGGTGTACGAGCAGTACTTC. This gives the protein CASSSPPPGQGIGRGVYEQYF.

The chain has TRBV6-6 and TRBJ2-5, with D maybe TRBD2 (5 bases). V lost 5 bases and J 1 base, leaving 29 bases between the germline ends. CDR1 and CDR2 (germline): MNHNY, SVGAGI (reference sequence). CDR3 size: 20 residues. Here the CDR3 DNA reads TGTGCCAGCAGTCCCACGGATCTAACAAGGAGGAACCGACGCCAAGAGACCCAGTACTTC. Amino acid sequence: CASSPTDLTRRNRRQETQYF.